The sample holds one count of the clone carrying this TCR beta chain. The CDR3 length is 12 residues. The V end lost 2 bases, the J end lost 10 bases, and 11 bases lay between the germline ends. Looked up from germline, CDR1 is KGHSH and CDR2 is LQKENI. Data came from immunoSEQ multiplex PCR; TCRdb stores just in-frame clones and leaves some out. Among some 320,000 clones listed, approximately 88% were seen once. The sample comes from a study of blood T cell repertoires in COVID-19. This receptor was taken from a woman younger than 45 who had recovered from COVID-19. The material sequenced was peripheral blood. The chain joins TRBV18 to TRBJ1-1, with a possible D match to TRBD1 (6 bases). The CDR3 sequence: CASSPGGGGAFF. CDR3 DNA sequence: TGTGCCAGCTCACCAGGGGGCGGAGGAGCTTTCTTT.